This TCR beta chain was observed in a study of breast tumors, draining lymph nodes, adjacent tissues. Study-wide results and limits: Tumor and nontumor repertoires were significantly more similar in luminal-like than in basal-like breast cancer.

Using its own MiXCR run on the multiplex PCR reads, TCRdb lists one record per CDR3 protein. Among about 230,000 distinct CDR3 sequences listed, about 30% were seen once. Samples came from axillary lymph nodes draining the breast cancer. This clonotype showed up many times. Its specificity is unknown. Material: axillary lymph node tissue. This clonotype originated in a female donor with breast cancer. Some clones in this sample may be carry-over from other donors' samples.

In nucleotides, the CDR3 is TGCGCCAGCAGCTTAGTTCAGGGGGCCGGGGAGCTGTTTTTT. Translation: CASSLVQGAGELFF. The chain uses TRBV5-1 and TRBJ2-2; TRBD1 matches at 7 bases. This CDR3 has 14 amino acids. The V and J ends lost 2 bases and 6 bases, in that order; junction bases with no gene match: 4. Germline V gene data show CDR1 as SGHRS and CDR2 as YFSETQ.